These 25 T cell receptor beta chains came from one sample sequenced in a study of blood T cell repertoires in COVID-19 (dated by TCRdb to the early 2020s). Receptor amplification or capture employed the immunoSEQ multiplex PCR assay. Drawn from immuneACCESS, this table holds only the in-frame rearrangements with V and J called that TCRdb kept. Clones are partly lost; checked studies trace under half to an unresolved V gene and leave the rest unexplained. This sample comprises under 200,000 clones, 86% of them detected only once. Clones ranked in the top ten supply around 6% of the sample. Sequencing was done on a sample of PBMCs or T cells enriched from blood (not recorded which). Source of these receptors: a middle-aged man with acute COVID-19.

This clone turned up a few times. This CDR3 is CASNRRGGTEAFF. CDR3 DNA sequence: TGTGCCAGCAACCGGAGGGGGGGTACTGAAGCTTTCTTT. V is TRBV6-5 and J is TRBJ1-1, with D maybe TRBD1 (6 bases). CDR1 MNHEY and CDR2 SVGAGI come from the germline V gene. Trimming stripped 7 bases from V and 5 bases from J, with 14 bases between. There are 13 residues in the CDR3.

The V gene is TRBV10-1, the J gene TRBJ2-3; 7 positions match TRBD1. In germline, CDR1 is WNHNN, CDR2 SYGVQD (reference sequence). There are 14 residues in the CDR3. With 5 bases clipped from V and 5 bases from J, the junction kept 7 bases outside the gene matches. DNA for the CDR3: TGCGCCAGCAGTTCGACAGGGATGGGAGATACGCAGTATTTT. Translated, it gives CASSSTGMGDTQYF.

The chain uses TRBV7-6 and TRBJ2-7; D is possibly TRBD2 (6 bases). V was cut by 5 bases and J by 6 bases, with 17 bases left in between. Germline values: CDR1 SGHVS, CDR2 FNYEAQ. This CDR3 comprises 14 residues. The CDR3 DNA sequence: TGTGCCAGCAGCCGGTTTCAGGGACTGGGCGAGCAGTACTTC. Its protein product is CASSRFQGLGEQYF.

This chain links TRBV5-1 with TRBJ2-6; maybe TRBD2 (6 bases). The CDR3 has 15 amino acids. Per germline, CDR1 SGHRS and CDR2 YFSETQ. V lost 4 bases and J lost 4, with 12 bases in between. The DNA for the CDR3 is TGCGCCAGCAGCCTCCGGGAGCAGGGGGCCAACGTCCTGACTTTC. Translating gives CASSLREQGANVLTF.

The rearrangement joins TRBV6-5 to TRBJ2-7, with TRBD2 matching over 7 bases. Unmatched junction bases numbered 8, after V lost 6 bases and J lost 3 bases. This CDR3 is 14 amino acids long. The germline CDR1 and CDR2 sequences are MNHEY and SVGAGI. The CDR3 region is CASRGTTKHYEQYF. CDR3 coding DNA: TGTGCCAGCAGAGGGACTACCAAACACTACGAGCAGTACTTC.

The DNA of the CDR3 is TGTGCCAGCAGCCTCGGACACGAGACCCAGTACTTC. Its translation is CASSLGHETQYF. V is TRBV2 and J is TRBJ2-5; D is perhaps TRBD1 (5 bases). With 6 bases removed from V and 5 bases from J, the gap between germline ends came to 10 bases. The CDR3 covers 12 residues. Germline V gene data show CDR1 as SNHLY and CDR2 as FYNNEI.

The chain has TRBV6-5 and TRBJ1-5; D is unresolved. The V gene's germline CDR1 is MNHEY and CDR2 SVGAGI. V lost 6 bases, J lost 9 bases, and 18 bases lay in between. The length of the CDR3 is 14 residues. The CDR3 bases are TGTGCCAGCAGACCTACGACGGAGCTCCGGCCCCAGCATTTT. Protein sequence: CASRPTTELRPQHF.

This clone was seen once. V and J are TRBV3-1 (or the pseudogene TRBV3-2) and TRBJ2-1; D gene ambiguous. From germline, CDR1 is LGHDT and CDR2 YNNKEL (reference sequence). This CDR3 has 13 residues. Trimming pared 1 base from V and 4 bases from J, leaving 5 bases between. This CDR3 is CASSQVSYNEQFF. Here the CDR3 DNA reads TGTGCCAGCAGCCAAGTTTCGTACAATGAGCAGTTCTTC.

The chain couples TRBV5-5 to TRBJ2-7; D is possibly TRBD1 (6 bases). V was shortened by 3 bases and J by 5 bases, with 12 bases between the two germline ends. The germline V gene has CDR1 SGHKS and CDR2 YYEKEE (reference sequence). This CDR3 has 13 residues. The CDR3 nucleotides are TGTGCCAGCAGCTACAGGGTTGCGGACGAGCAGTACTTC. Residues: CASSYRVADEQYF.

This chain's CDR3 is CASSLLGRLNNQPQHF. The DNA of the CDR3 is TGTGCCAGCAGCTTACTGGGGAGATTAAACAATCAGCCCCAGCATTTT. J is TRBJ1-5 and V is TRBV28; D not resolved. This CDR3 is 16 amino acids long. The V and J ends lost 6 bases and 3 bases respectively, with 18 bases between them. Germline lookup yields CDR1 MDHEN and CDR2 SYDVKM.

In regard to this clone: Within the sample, other DNA sequences also encode this same CDR3. CDR3 amino acids: CASSIGGRGGNEQFF. DNA of the CDR3: TGTGCCAGTAGTATAGGAGGGAGGGGTGGTAATGAGCAGTTCTTC. V and J are TRBV19 and TRBJ2-1; 7 nucleotides match TRBD2. Germline V gives CDR1 LNHDA, CDR2 SQIVND (reference sequence). Losses at the gene ends were 1 base for V and 7 bases for J; bases not matched to a gene: 7. The CDR3 has 15 amino acids.

The rearrangement links TRBV5-1 to TRBJ1-2; 10 positions match TRBD1. CDR3 length: 15 amino acids. V shed 4 bases, J shed 8 bases, and the junction held 11 bases outside the gene matches. Germline V gene data show CDR1 as SGHRS and CDR2 as YFSETQ. This CDR3 is CASSPGDRGSGGYTF. The CDR3 bases are TGCGCCAGCAGCCCCGGGGACAGGGGTAGCGGGGGCTACACCTTC. The variable domain in full, completed from reference TRBV5-1 and TRBJ1-2, reads KAGVTQTPRYLIKTRGQQVTLSCSPISGHRSVSWYQQTPGQGLQFLFEYFSETQRNKGNFPGRFSGRQFSNSRSEMNVSTLELGDSALYLCASSPGDRGSGGYTFGSGTRLTVV.

The chain employs TRBV19 and TRBJ1-1, with D possibly being TRBD1 (5 bases). The ends were cut back, 2 bases at V and 4 bases at J, with 14 bases in the middle. In germline, CDR1 is LNHDA, CDR2 SQIVND (reference sequence). The CDR3 spans 15 residues. The DNA of the CDR3 is TGTGCCAGTAGTATAACCCAGGGAGGAGGCACTGAAGCTTTCTTT. It specifies CASSITQGGGTEAFF.

The gene calls are TRBV9 and TRBJ1-4; no definite D call. Germline V CDR1 and CDR2: SGDLS, YYNGEE. The V end was cut by 4 bases, the J end by 0 bases, with 7 bases between. CDR3 length: 14 amino acids. In nucleotides, the CDR3 is TGTGCCAGCAGCCCTTTTGCAACTAATGAAAAACTGTTTTTT. It codes for CASSPFATNEKLFF.

This clone was observed a few times. The genes are TRBV6-5 and TRBJ2-7, with 7 bases that match TRBD2. Germline V gene lookup returns CDR1 MNHEY and CDR2 SVGAGI. The CDR3 spans 14 residues. Trimming took 11 bases from V and 1 from J; bases not matched to a gene: 11. For the CDR3, the DNA is TGTGCCGGGAGTCTAGCGGAGTATTCCTACGAGCAGTACTTC. It codes for CAGSLAEYSYEQYF.

The chain is built from TRBV30 and TRBJ2-7; D not certain. V lost 6 bases and J lost 6, with 18 bases in between. The CDR3 has 13 residues. The V gene's germline CDR1 is GTSNPN and CDR2 SVGIG (reference sequence). The CDR3: CACTSGSIIEQYF. CDR3 nucleotide sequence: TGTGCCTGTACGTCCGGGTCCATCATCGAGCAGTACTTC.

Turning to this clone: This specimen includes other DNA sequences encoding the same CDR3. V gene TRBV5-1 combines with J gene TRBJ1-1, with 8 bases identical to TRBD1. This CDR3 has 14 amino acids. Trimming cost V 3 bases and J 4 bases; bases outside gene matches: 5. Germline-derived CDR1 and CDR2 are SGHRS and YFSETQ. The CDR3 here is CASSSGTGGTEAFF. The CDR3 DNA sequence: TGCGCCAGCAGCTCGGGGACAGGTGGCACTGAAGCTTTCTTT.

The V gene is TRBV2, the J gene TRBJ2-1; D is perhaps TRBD2 (5 bases). This CDR3 is 15 amino acids long. V gave up 7 bases and J gave up 6 bases, with 19 bases separating them. Germline V lookup: CDR1 SNHLY, CDR2 FYNNEI. The CDR3 reads CASKPRVGNLNEQFF. Written as DNA, the CDR3 is TGTGCCAGCAAACCAAGAGTCGGGAACCTCAATGAGCAGTTCTTC. The full variable domain, rest sourced from reference TRBV2 and TRBJ2-1, is EPEVTQTPSHQVTQMGQEVILRCVPISNHLYFYWYRQILGQKVEFLVSFYNNEISEKSEIFDDQFSVERPDGSNFTLKIRSTKLEDSAMYFCASKPRVGNLNEQFFGPGTRLTVL.

This chain uses TRBV24-1 with TRBJ2-2; no clear D gene. The V end lost 4 bases, the J end lost 3 bases, and 11 bases lay between the germline ends. The CDR3 extends over 15 amino acids. The germline V gene has CDR1 KGHDR and CDR2 SFDVKD. CDR3 region: CATSDLSPDTGELFF. The DNA for the CDR3 is TGTGCCACCAGTGACCTTAGTCCTGACACCGGGGAGCTGTTTTTT.

In nucleotides, the CDR3 is TGTGCCAGCAGCCAAGGGAGGGCTGAAGCTTTCTTT. This gives the protein CASSQGRAEAFF. The rearrangement links TRBV3-1 (or the pseudogene TRBV3-2) to TRBJ1-1; D not resolved. Germline V gene sequence: CDR1 LGHDT, CDR2 YNNKEL (reference sequence). The CDR3 sequence is 12 residues long. V dropped 1 base and J dropped 6 bases, with 6 bases sitting between them.

This chain links TRBV7-3 with TRBJ2-1; 9 bases are a match to TRBD2. V lost 0 bases, J lost 6 bases, and 3 bases stayed unmatched. This CDR3 has 15 amino acids. CDR1 is SGHTA and CDR2 is FQGTGA in the germline V gene. The CDR3 DNA is TGTGCCAGCAGCTTAACAGCGGGAGGACTCAATGAGCAGTTCTTC. It codes for CASSLTAGGLNEQFF.

The genes are TRBV7-8 and TRBJ2-7; 10 bases are a match to TRBD2. Germline V gene data show CDR1 as SGHVS and CDR2 as FQNEAQ. CDR3 length: 15 amino acids. V lost 1 base, J lost 6 bases, and 6 bases stayed unmatched. The CDR3 DNA is TGTGCCAGCAGCTTAGGACCAGCGGGAGGGTCCGAGCAGTACTTC. Its protein is CASSLGPAGGSEQYF.

The rearrangement uses TRBV7-2 and TRBJ1-6; no clear D. V was clipped by 1 base and J by 0 bases, with 10 bases between them. The germline CDR1 and CDR2 sequences are SGHTA and FQGNSA. This CDR3 is 17 amino acids long. The CDR3 nucleotides read TGTGCCAGCAGCTTAGGGGTTGGGAGCTCCTATAATTCACCCCTCCACTTT. It codes for CASSLGVGSSYNSPLHF.

This clone occurred once. In DNA form, the CDR3 reads TGTGCCAGCGGCGGACAGGGCGTTTATAGCAATCAGCCCCAGCATTTT. It codes for CASGGQGVYSNQPQHF. The chain employs TRBV6-6 and TRBJ1-5; TRBD1 matches at 8 bases. The CDR3 has 16 amino acids. Germline loops: CDR1 MNHNY, CDR2 SVGAGI (reference sequence). Trimming cost V 8 bases and J 0 bases; bases outside gene matches: 9.

This clone was counted a single time. The CDR3 reads CASKASGNPEYEQYF. The CDR3 coding sequence is TGTGCCAGTAAGGCTAGCGGGAACCCAGAATACGAGCAGTACTTC. V usage is TRBV19 and J usage is TRBJ2-7; TRBD2 agrees at 9 bases. The germline CDR1 and CDR2 sequences are LNHDA and SQIVND (reference sequence). The V gene end was trimmed by 7 bases and the J gene end by 4 bases; junction bases not matched to a gene: 11. This CDR3 is 15 amino acids long. The entire variable domain, with the rest obtained from reference TRBV19 and TRBJ2-7, is as follows: DGGITQSPKYLFRKEGQNVTLSCEQNLNHDAMYWYRQDPGQGLRLIYYSQIVNDFQKGDIAEGYSVSREKKESFPLTVTSAQKNPTAFYLCASKASGNPEYEQYFGPGTRLTVT.